This TCR beta chain was observed in a study of OX40 agonist ivuxolimab in advanced cancers. Study results and limitations: The average count of expanded clones was higher among CD8+ T cells than among CD4+.

Clones were sequenced by immunoSEQ multiplex PCR, and TCRdb holds only the in-frame ones, with some missing. The sample holds around 25,000 clones, 80% to 90% seen once. Note on this clone: Its antigen remains unknown.

This CDR3 is built from 14 residues. With 3 bases removed from V and 5 bases from J, the gap between germline ends came to 13 bases. Looked up from germline, CDR1 is LNHDA and CDR2 is SQIVND (reference sequence). The sample consisted of CD4+ or CD8+ T cells sorted from blood, taken in a trial of the OX40 agonist ivuxolimab. The chain combines TRBV19 with TRBJ1-1; D might be TRBD1 (5 bases). This receptor was taken from an adult with an advanced solid tumor such as melanoma, head and neck, liver or kidney cancer. The CDR3 DNA reads TGTGCCAGTAGTATTGGGGGGACCGCTACTGAAGCTTTCTTT. Its protein product is CASSIGGTATEAFF.